These T cell receptor beta chains were read from a single sample in a study of T cell repertoires in cytomegalovirus infection. TCRdb reanalysed the reads using MiXCR and keeps one entry per CDR3 protein. The sample has approximately 770,000 distinct CDR3 sequences, 29% seen once. These receptors are not linked to any known antigen. Sequenced here: cultured CD8+ T cells from PBMCs, sampled from culture after CMV antigen stimulation. The receptors derive from a human donor in good health (CMV status not recorded). Some clones in this sample may be carry-over from other donors' samples. The CDR3 runs from the conserved cysteine through the conserved F or W. A D gene is named only where the DNA matches it firmly. Not all rows give a size; the values are once, few, many and, for expanded clones, a class.

d_call clone_size j_call v_call cdr3_aa cdr3_nt
TRBD2 once TRBJ2-1 TRBV15 CATTEIAGGPNEQFF TGTGCCACCACCGAAATAGCGGGGGGGCCTAATGAGCAGTTCTTC
NA NA TRBJ1-2 TRBV20-1 CSARVLGTNYGYTF TGCAGTGCTAGAGTTTTAGGAACTAACTATGGCTACACCTTC
NA many TRBJ2-1 TRBV27 CASSLAVPQNEQFF TGTGCCAGCAGTTTGGCAGTGCCCCAAAATGAGCAGTTCTTC
TRBD1 few TRBJ2-7 TRBV27 CASSNGGQSYEQYF TGTGCCAGCAGTAATGGGGGACAGTCCTACGAGCAGTACTTC
NA once TRBJ1-1 TRBV5-1 CASGFWAGTEAFF TGCGCCAGCGGATTTTGGGCAGGCACTGAAGCTTTCTTT
NA NA TRBJ1-2 TRBV27 CASRPPTNYGYTF TGTGCCAGCCGCCCGCCTACTAACTATGGCTACACCTTC
NA NA TRBJ1-6 TRBV7-6 CASSHEPGGPYNSPLHF TGTGCCAGCAGCCACGAACCGGGGGGCCCTTATAATTCACCCCTCCACTTT
TRBD2 few TRBJ2-3 TRBV15 CATSTLARWETDTQYF TGTGCCACCAGCACACTAGCGCGGTGGGAGACAGATACGCAGTATTTT
TRBD1 few TRBJ2-2 TRBV6-5 CASSYSKWAGGNTGELFF TGTGCCAGCAGTTACTCGAAGTGGGCAGGGGGAAACACCGGGGAGCTGTTTTTT
NA NA TRBJ2-2 TRBV29-1 CSVEFPTGELFF TGCAGCGTTGAGTTTCCCACCGGGGAGCTGTTTTTT
TRBD1 NA TRBJ2-3 TRBV6-6 CASFDRGGTDTQYF TGTGCCAGCTTCGACAGGGGAGGCACAGATACGCAGTATTTT
NA few TRBJ2-2 TRBV7-6 CASSALTVLTETNTGELFF TGTGCCAGCAGCGCCCTGACGGTACTGACAGAGACGAACACCGGGGAGCTGTTTTTT
NA many TRBJ1-1 TRBV20-1 CSARRVNTEAFF TGCAGTGCTCGGAGGGTGAACACTGAAGCTTTCTTT
NA many TRBJ2-1 TRBV7-9 CASSLGTGDYNEQFF TGTGCCAGCAGCCTGGGGACGGGGGACTACAATGAGCAGTTCTTC
NA NA TRBJ1-1 TRBV27 CASTELGKNTEAFF TGTGCCAGCACCGAGCTGGGGAAGAACACTGAAGCTTTCTTT
TRBD2 many TRBJ2-1 TRBV7-2 CASTPREGPFSSYNEQFF TGTGCCAGCACCCCTCGGGAGGGACCCTTTAGCTCCTACAATGAGCAGTTCTTC
NA NA TRBJ2-5 TRBV12-5 CASGLVDYQETQYF TGTGCTAGTGGTTTGGTAGACTACCAAGAGACCCAGTACTTC
NA NA TRBJ1-2 TRBV5-6 CASSSGTGYYGYTF TGTGCCAGCAGCTCAGGGACGGGATACTATGGCTACACCTTC
TRBD1 NA TRBJ2-6 TRBV6-1 CASSSRDRMYSGANVLTF TGTGCCAGCAGTTCCCGGGACAGGATGTATTCTGGGGCCAACGTCCTGACTTTC
NA once TRBJ1-5 TRBV6-4 CASSEFPGGNQPQHF TGTGCCAGCAGTGAATTCCCAGGGGGCAATCAGCCCCAGCATTTT
NA NA TRBJ1-2 TRBV6-4 CASSEGLGYTF TGTGCCAGCAGTGAGGGCTTGGGCTACACCTTC
NA many TRBJ1-1 TRBV12-3/TRBV12-4 CASSDEGRNTEAFF TGTGCCAGCAGTGACGAGGGGCGGAACACTGAAGCTTTCTTT
NA once TRBJ2-5 TRBV28 CASSSTFKGETQYF TGTGCCAGCAGTTCGACGTTCAAAGGGGAGACCCAGTACTTC
NA many TRBJ1-2 TRBV7-2 CATPEGVQNYGYTF TGTGCCACCCCGGAGGGGGTTCAGAACTATGGCTACACCTTC
NA NA TRBJ2-3 TRBV27 CASSSWPRATQYF TGTGCCAGCAGCTCCTGGCCCCGGGCAACGCAGTATTTT
TRBD2 many TRBJ2-2 TRBV19 CASSATLLAVLSGELFF TGTGCCAGTAGTGCCACCTTACTAGCGGTCCTCTCCGGGGAGCTGTTTTTT
TRBD1 few TRBJ2-3 TRBV6-6 CASSYSTGTGATDTQYF TGTGCCAGCAGTTACTCAACCGGGACAGGGGCCACAGATACGCAGTATTTT
NA once TRBJ2-5 TRBV23-1 CASSQFGVEETQYF TGCGCCAGCAGTCAATTTGGCGTTGAAGAGACCCAGTACTTC
NA NA TRBJ1-2 TRBV24-1 CATSGTGANYGYTF TGTGCCACCAGTGGAACAGGAGCTAACTATGGCTACACCTTC
NA few TRBJ2-3 TRBV27 CASSSQGSSFLQYTDTQYF TGTGCCAGCAGTTCCCAGGGCAGCTCCTTCTTACAATACACAGATACGCAGTATTTT
NA NA TRBJ2-2 TRBV6-5 CASSYSAGHPNTGELFF TGTGCCAGCAGTTACTCGGCGGGGCACCCGAACACCGGGGAGCTGTTTTTT
NA NA TRBJ1-1 TRBV19 CASSIEDRNTEAFF TGTGCCAGTAGTATAGAAGACAGAAACACTGAAGCTTTCTTT
TRBD1 NA TRBJ1-2 TRBV2 CASRETGGANYGYTF TGTGCCAGCAGAGAAACAGGGGGCGCGAACTATGGCTACACCTTC
TRBD1 once TRBJ2-6 TRBV7-6 CASNIQGAHQSNVLTF TGTGCCAGCAACATTCAGGGGGCCCACCAGTCCAACGTCCTGACTTTC
NA once TRBJ1-1 TRBV24-1 CATSDLGSPEAFF TGTGCCACCAGTGATTTGGGGTCCCCTGAAGCTTTCTTT
TRBD2 many TRBJ2-5 TRBV7-8 CASSLVPSGGYQYF TGTGCCAGCAGCTTAGTACCTAGCGGGGGTTACCAGTACTTC
NA few TRBJ2-1 TRBV5-1 CASSLYERTTIYNEQFF TGCGCCAGCAGCTTGTACGAAAGGACTACCATATACAATGAGCAGTTCTTC
NA NA TRBJ1-2 TRBV5-3 CASTGEEDLNYGYTF TGTGCCAGCACCGGGGAAGAAGATCTTAACTATGGCTACACCTTC
NA NA TRBJ2-1 TRBV29-1 CSVLGGMGNEQFF TGCAGCGTTCTCGGAGGGATGGGCAATGAGCAGTTCTTC
TRBD1 NA TRBJ2-1 TRBV12-5 CASGFTPGQAIINEQFF TGTGCTAGTGGGTTCACACCCGGACAGGCAATTATTAATGAGCAGTTCTTC
NA few TRBJ1-5 TRBV6-2/TRBV6-3 CASSHRDGIPSQPQHF TGTGCCAGCAGTCACCGGGACGGCATCCCCTCACAGCCCCAGCATTTT
NA many TRBJ1-2 TRBV12-3/TRBV12-4 CASSLASLDSGYTF TGTGCCAGCAGTTTAGCCTCCTTGGACAGTGGCTACACCTTC
NA NA TRBJ2-1 TRBV19 CASRWGSENEQFF TGTGCCAGTAGATGGGGCTCCGAGAATGAGCAGTTCTTC
NA NA TRBJ1-4 TRBV4-3 CASSQDLTPLGEKLFF TGCGCCAGCAGCCAAGATCTTACGCCATTGGGTGAAAAACTGTTTTTT
NA few TRBJ2-7 TRBV6-6 CASSNLLWRGPYEQYF TGTGCCAGCAGTAATCTCCTCTGGCGGGGGCCTTACGAGCAGTACTTC
NA few TRBJ1-1 TRBV7-9 CASGPPQVFGTEAFF TGTGCCAGCGGACCACCCCAGGTTTTTGGGACTGAAGCTTTCTTT